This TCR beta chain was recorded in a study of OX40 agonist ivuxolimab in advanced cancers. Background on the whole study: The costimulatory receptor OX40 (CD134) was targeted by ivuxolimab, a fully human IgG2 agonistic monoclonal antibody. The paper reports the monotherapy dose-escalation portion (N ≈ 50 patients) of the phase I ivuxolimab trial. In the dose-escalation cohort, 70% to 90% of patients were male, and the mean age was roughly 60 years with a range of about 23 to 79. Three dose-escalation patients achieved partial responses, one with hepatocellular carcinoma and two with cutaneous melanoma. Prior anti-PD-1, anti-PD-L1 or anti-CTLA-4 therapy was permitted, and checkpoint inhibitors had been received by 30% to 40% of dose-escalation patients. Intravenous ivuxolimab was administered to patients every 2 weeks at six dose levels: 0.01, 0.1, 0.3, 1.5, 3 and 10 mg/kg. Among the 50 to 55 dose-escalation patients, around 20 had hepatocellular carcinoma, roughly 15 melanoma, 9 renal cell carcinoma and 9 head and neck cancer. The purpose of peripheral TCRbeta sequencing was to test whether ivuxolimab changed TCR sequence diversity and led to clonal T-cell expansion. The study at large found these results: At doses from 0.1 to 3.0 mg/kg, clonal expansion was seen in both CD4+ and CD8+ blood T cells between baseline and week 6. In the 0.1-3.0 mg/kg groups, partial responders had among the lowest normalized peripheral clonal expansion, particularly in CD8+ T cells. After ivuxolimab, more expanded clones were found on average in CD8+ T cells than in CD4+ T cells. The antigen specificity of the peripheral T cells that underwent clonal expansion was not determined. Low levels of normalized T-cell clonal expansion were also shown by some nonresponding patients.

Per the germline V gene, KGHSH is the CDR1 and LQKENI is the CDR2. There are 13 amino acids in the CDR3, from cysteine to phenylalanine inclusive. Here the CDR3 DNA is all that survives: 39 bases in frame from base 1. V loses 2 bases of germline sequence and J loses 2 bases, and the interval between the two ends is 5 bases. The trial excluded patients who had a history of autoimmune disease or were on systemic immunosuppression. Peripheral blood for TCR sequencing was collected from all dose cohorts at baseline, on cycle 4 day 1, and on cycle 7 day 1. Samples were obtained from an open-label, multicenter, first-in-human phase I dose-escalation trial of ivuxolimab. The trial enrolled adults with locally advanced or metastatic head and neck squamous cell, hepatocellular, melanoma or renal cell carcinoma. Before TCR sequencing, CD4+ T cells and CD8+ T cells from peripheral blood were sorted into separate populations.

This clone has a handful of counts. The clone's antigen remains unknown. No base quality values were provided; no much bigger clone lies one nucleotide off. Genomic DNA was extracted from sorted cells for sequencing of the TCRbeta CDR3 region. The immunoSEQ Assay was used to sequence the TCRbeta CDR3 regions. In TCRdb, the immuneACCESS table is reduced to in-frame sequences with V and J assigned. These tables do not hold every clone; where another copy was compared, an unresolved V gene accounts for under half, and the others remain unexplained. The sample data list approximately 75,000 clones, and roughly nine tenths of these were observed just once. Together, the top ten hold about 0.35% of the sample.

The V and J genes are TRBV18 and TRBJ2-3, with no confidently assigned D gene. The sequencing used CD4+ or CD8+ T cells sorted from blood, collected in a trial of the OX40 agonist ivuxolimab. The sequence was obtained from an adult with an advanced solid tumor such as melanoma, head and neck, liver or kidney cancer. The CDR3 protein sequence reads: CASSPGITDTQYF. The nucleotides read TGTGCCAGCTCACCAGGGATCACAGATACGCAGTATTTT.